This T cell receptor (beta chain) was documented in a study of T cells after posttransplantation cyclophosphamide. Libraries were prepared by immunoSEQ multiplex PCR; TCRdb keeps only in-frame clonotypes and omits some of them. This sample has over 5,500 clones, with approximately 97% found just once. Note on this clone: Its antigen is still unknown.

V was clipped by 0 bases and J by 2 bases, with 8 bases between them. Germline V gives CDR1 LGHNA, CDR2 YNFKEQ. There are 15 residues in the CDR3. Findings of the study overall: Later post-transplant blood repertoires were often dominated by donor CD8+ memory clones.

This rearrangement joins TRBV4-2 to TRBJ1-3; no reliable D call. This receptor was obtained from a woman in her twenties or thirties in good health and a related stem cell transplant donor. The sample taken for sequencing was naive CD8+ T cells sorted from PBMCs. Here the CDR3 DNA reads TGTGCCAGCAGCCAAGACGAGGGTACTGGAAACACCATATATTTT. This gives the protein CASSQDEGTGNTIYF.